This entry describes one TCR beta chain. This clone appeared a single time. Its antigen has not been determined. The input lacks base qualities; no much larger clone sits a single base away. The sample originates from a study of control samples from healthy donors and cancer patients (dated by TCRdb to between 2020 and 2021). The library came from the immunoSEQ multiplex PCR assay. TCRdb stores this immuneACCESS table with in-frame sequences only. Part of the clones is absent; in the studies checked, under half of the shortfall reflects unresolved V genes, and no reason is known for the rest. A total of under 200,000 clones appear in this sample, roughly nine tenths of them only once. Of the sample, 0.68% is held by the ten largest clones. From the cysteine up to the phenylalanine, the CDR3 has a length of 14 residues. Only CDR3 DNA remains: 42 bases, in frame from the first base. A distance of 9 bases separates the germline ends of V and J, which lose 6 bases and 1 base respectively. Per the germline V gene, LGHNA is the CDR1 and YSLEER is the CDR2.

The sample was blood. This TCR derives from a woman in her 30s in good health. Recombination connected TRBV4-3 to TRBJ2-2; a confident D gene designation cannot be given. CDR3 protein: CASRNLGNTGELFF. The DNA reads TGCGCCAGCAGGAATCTAGGGAACACCGGGGAGCTGTTTTTT.